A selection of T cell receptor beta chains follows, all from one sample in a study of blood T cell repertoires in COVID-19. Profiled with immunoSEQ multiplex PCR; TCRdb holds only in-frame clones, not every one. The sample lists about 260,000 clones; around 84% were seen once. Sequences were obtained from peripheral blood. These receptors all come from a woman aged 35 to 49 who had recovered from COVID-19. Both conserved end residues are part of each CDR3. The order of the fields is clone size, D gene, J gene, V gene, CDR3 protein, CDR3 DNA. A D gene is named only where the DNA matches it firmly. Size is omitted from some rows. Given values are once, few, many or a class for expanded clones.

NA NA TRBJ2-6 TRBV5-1 CASSSDWDTSGANVLTF TGCGCCAGCAGCTCAGACTGGGACACCTCTGGGGCCAACGTCCTGACTTTC
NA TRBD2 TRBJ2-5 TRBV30 CAWSVRFSGRGETQYF TGTGCCTGGAGTGTGAGGTTTAGCGGGCGAGGAGAGACCCAGTACTTC
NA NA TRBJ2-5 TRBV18 CASSPLGGQQETQYF TGTGCCAGCTCACCATTAGGCGGGCAGCAAGAGACCCAGTACTTC
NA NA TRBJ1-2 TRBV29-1 CSVEQGRHHYGYTF TGCAGCGTTGAACAGGGGCGACACCACTATGGCTACACCTTC
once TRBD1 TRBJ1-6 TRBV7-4 CASSLVSMPGQCPPKDSPLHF TGTGCCAGCAGCTTAGTATCGATGCCGGGACAGTGCCCACCGAAGGATTCACCCCTCCACTTT
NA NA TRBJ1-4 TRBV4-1 CASSLQGMVEKLFF TGCGCCAGCAGCCTACAGGGAATGGTAGAAAAACTGTTTTTT
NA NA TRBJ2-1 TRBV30 CAWSVFYTYNEQFF TGTGCCTGGAGTGTATTCTATACGTACAATGAGCAGTTCTTC
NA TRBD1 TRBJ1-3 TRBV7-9 CASSRTGEEGNTIYF TGTGCCAGCAGCCGGACAGGGGAAGAAGGAAACACCATATATTTT
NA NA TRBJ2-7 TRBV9 CASSVGTDSPGLGIYEQYF TGTGCCAGCAGCGTAGGGACAGACAGTCCTGGGCTTGGAATCTACGAGCAGTACTTC
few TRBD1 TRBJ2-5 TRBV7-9 CASSTRDRGGQETQYF TGTGCCAGCAGCACCCGGGACAGGGGTGGGCAAGAGACCCAGTACTTC
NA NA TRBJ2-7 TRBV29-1 CSATDRNYEQYF TGCAGCGCAACAGACAGAAACTACGAGCAGTACTTC
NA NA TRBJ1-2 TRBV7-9 CASRTVQYGYTF TGTGCCAGCAGGACAGTCCAATATGGCTACACCTTC
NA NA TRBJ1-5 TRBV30 CAWSTDSNQPQHF TGTGCCTGGAGTACAGATAGTAATCAGCCCCAGCATTTT
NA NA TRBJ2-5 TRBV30 CAWSPGSYQETQYF TGTGCCTGGAGTCCCGGGAGTTACCAAGAGACCCAGTACTTC
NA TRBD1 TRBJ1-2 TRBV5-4 CASTEGGQGGNYGYTF TGTGCCAGCACCGAGGGGGGACAGGGGGGCAACTATGGCTACACCTTC
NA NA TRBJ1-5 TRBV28 CASSPIPWGGYSNQPQHF TGTGCCAGCAGTCCGATCCCCTGGGGGGGGTATAGCAATCAGCCCCAGCATTTT
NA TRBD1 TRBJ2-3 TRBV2 CASRRQGDTQYF TGTGCCAGCAGACGACAGGGGGATACGCAGTATTTT
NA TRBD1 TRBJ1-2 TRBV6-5 CASSYSRAGGLYGYTF TGTGCCAGCAGTTACTCGAGGGCAGGGGGCCTCTATGGCTACACCTTC
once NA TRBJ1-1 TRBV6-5 CAAMYDYMNTEAFF TGTGCCGCGATGTATGACTATATGAACACTGAAGCTTTCTTT
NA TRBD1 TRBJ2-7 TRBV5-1 CASSSGQGNEQYF TGCGCCAGCAGCTCGGGACAGGGAAACGAGCAGTACTTC
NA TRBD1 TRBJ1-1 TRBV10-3 CAISQGDRANTEAFF TGTGCCATCAGTCAGGGGGACAGGGCCAACACTGAAGCTTTCTTT
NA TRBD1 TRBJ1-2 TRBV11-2 CASSLAGQGNGYTF TGTGCCAGCAGCTTAGCTGGACAGGGAAACGGCTACACCTTC
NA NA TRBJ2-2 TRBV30 CAWARLGRTGELFF TGTGCCTGGGCAAGGCTGGGGAGGACCGGGGAGCTGTTTTTT
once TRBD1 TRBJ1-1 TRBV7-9 CASSEGTGKAEAFF TGTGCCAGCAGCGAGGGGACAGGGAAGGCTGAAGCTTTCTTT
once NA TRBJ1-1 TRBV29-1 CSVVRTSQAFF TGCAGCGTTGTACGGACATCGCAAGCTTTCTTT
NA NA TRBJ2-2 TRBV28 CASSLATVTGELFF TGTGCCAGCAGTTTGGCAACAGTCACCGGGGAGCTGTTTTTT
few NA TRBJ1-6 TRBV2 CASSERTVNSPLHF TGTGCCAGCAGTGAAAGGACAGTAAATTCACCCCTCCACTTT
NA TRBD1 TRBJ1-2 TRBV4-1 CASSHHGTGYGYTF TGCGCCAGCAGTCATCACGGGACAGGGTACGGCTACACCTTC
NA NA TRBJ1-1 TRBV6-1 CASSEYGGHFF TGTGCCAGCAGTGAGTACGGGGGGCACTTCTTT
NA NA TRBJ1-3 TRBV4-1 CASSQDLGNTIYF TGCGCCAGCAGCCAAGATCTTGGAAACACCATATATTTT
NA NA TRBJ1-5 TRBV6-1 CASSEQGHRNQPQHF TGTGCCAGCAGTGAACAGGGGCATCGCAATCAGCCCCAGCATTTT
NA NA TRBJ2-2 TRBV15 CATSRAHTGTGGELFF TGTGCCACCAGCAGAGCCCACACAGGGACGGGCGGGGAGCTGTTTTTT
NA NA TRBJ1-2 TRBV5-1 CASRRNLDSPIYGYTF TGCGCCAGCAGGAGGAACCTCGACAGCCCGATCTATGGCTACACCTTC